The rows below give T cell receptor beta chains drawn from one sample of a study of CD8 T cells in ankylosing spondylitis. TCRdb re-called the 5' RACE reads with MiXCR, one entry per CDR3 protein. The sample yields 200,000 to 250,000 distinct CDR3 sequences, about 10% seen once. Sequencing input: blood, either unsorted or a sorted T cell fraction (not recorded which). Receptor source: a male donor with ankylosing spondylitis or in good health (not recorded which). The CDR3 runs from the conserved cysteine through the conserved F or W.

j_call cdr3_length v_call cdr3_aa
TRBJ2-5 16 TRBV11-2 CASSSYPRTERETQYF
TRBJ2-2 16 TRBV19 CASSPGTGGWSGELFF
TRBJ1-2 15 TRBV7-9 CASSLAGVPNYGYTF
TRBJ1-4 12 TRBV24-1 CAPGIRGEKLFF
TRBJ2-3 15 TRBV12-3/TRBV12-4 CASSLGLAGTDTQYF
TRBJ1-6 15 TRBV6-5 CASSYNPQGGSPLHF
TRBJ2-1 15 TRBV5-1 CASSLGQGIKNEQFF
TRBJ2-3 12 TRBV20-1 CSAGPLKDTQYF
TRBJ1-2 21 TRBV5-1 CASSLVPRTRPRQGENYGYTF
TRBJ2-7 12 TRBV28 CASRLAGTEQYF
TRBJ1-2 17 TRBV20-1 CSARANAPGTGSYGYTF
TRBJ2-1 13 TRBV11-2 CASSLDLDNEQFF
TRBJ2-3 14 TRBV6-1 CASTDGLVGDTQYF
TRBJ2-1 13 TRBV7-6 CASSLRSDDEQFF
TRBJ2-2 18 TRBV25-1 CASSGRLAGAFVAGELFF
TRBJ2-3 17 TRBV7-6 CASSLKGLAGSTDTQYF
TRBJ1-2 14 TRBV7-2 CASSLAGQSYGYTF
TRBJ2-5 15 TRBV5-1 CASSLASTDQETQYF
TRBJ2-1 16 TRBV25-1 CASSSRGSDRGHEQFF
TRBJ1-5 14 TRBV13 CASSLGRGVQPQHF
TRBJ2-3 15 TRBV2 CASSDVGSGTDTQYF
TRBJ1-2 14 TRBV3-1 CASSLVAVNYGYTF
TRBJ2-5 11 TRBV12-3/TRBV12-4 CASSPGWTQYF
TRBJ1-2 13 TRBV6-5 CASSYSRNGGYTF
TRBJ1-1 15 TRBV20-1 CSARDGGGWVTEAFF
TRBJ1-1 15 TRBV3-1 CASSRGQGLNTEAFF
TRBJ2-1 16 TRBV20-1 CSAPPLAGGDYNEQFF
TRBJ2-1 15 TRBV24-1 CATSDLSSGGDEQFF
TRBJ2-1 15 TRBV20-1 CSTIPPEEVKNEQFF
TRBJ2-1 16 TRBV10-3 CAISDRDRDSYNEQFF
TRBJ2-1 15 TRBV12-3/TRBV12-4 CASRLGRLPFNEQFF
TRBJ2-5 13 TRBV20-1 CSARADRTETQYF
TRBJ1-3 16 TRBV29-1 CSVDAGTGPSGNTIYF
TRBJ2-7 14 TRBV13 CASSVRPQQYEQYF
TRBJ2-3 13 TRBV20-1 CSALTSGADTQYF
TRBJ2-1 16 TRBV5-1 CASSLALSGRRNEQFF
TRBJ1-1 15 TRBV5-1 CASSLAGGMDTEAFF
TRBJ2-3 14 TRBV20-1 CSAERTSSTDTQYF
TRBJ1-5 13 TRBV29-1 CSVGLGSNQPQHF
TRBJ1-3 20 TRBV28 CASSLMLEAYILERGHTIYF
TRBJ2-3 14 TRBV5-4 CASSWGHRTDTQYF
TRBJ2-3 17 TRBV7-2 CASSLGGLAGGMDTQYF
TRBJ2-3 17 TRBV5-1 CASSLVGTDRRADTQYF
TRBJ1-3 16 TRBV7-2 CASSPRTDILGNTIYF
TRBJ1-2 15 TRBV5-1 CASSGGDRALYGYTF
TRBJ1-6 14 TRBV12-3/TRBV12-4 CASSLQGVGSPLHF
TRBJ2-7 13 TRBV5-1 CASSWGQGYEQYF